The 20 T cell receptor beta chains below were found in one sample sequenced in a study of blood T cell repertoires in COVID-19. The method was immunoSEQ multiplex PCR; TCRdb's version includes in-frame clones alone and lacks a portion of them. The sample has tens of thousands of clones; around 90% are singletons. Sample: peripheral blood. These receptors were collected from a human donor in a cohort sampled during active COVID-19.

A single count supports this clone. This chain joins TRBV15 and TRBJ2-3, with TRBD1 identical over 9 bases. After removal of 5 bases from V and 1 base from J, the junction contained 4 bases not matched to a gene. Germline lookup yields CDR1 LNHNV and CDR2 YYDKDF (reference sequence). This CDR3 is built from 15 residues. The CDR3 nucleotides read TGTGCCACCAGCGGAGGACAGGGGCGCACAGATACGCAGTATTTT. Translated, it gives CATSGGQGRTDTQYF. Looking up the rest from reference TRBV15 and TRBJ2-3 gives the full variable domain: DAMVIQNPRYQVTQFGKPVTLSCSQTLNHNVMYWYQQKSSQAPKLLFHYYDKDFNNEADTPDNFQSRRPNTSFCFLDIRSPGLGDTAMYLCATSGGQGRTDTQYFGPGTRLTVL.

The CDR3 region is CASSELTGSSPLHF. CDR3 nucleotides: TGCGCCAGCAGTGAGCTGACAGGGAGTTCACCCCTCCACTTT. The genes are TRBV10-2 and TRBJ1-6; 7 nucleotides line up with TRBD1. CDR1 is WSHSY and CDR2 is SAAADI in the germline V gene. Trimming took 2 bases from V and 9 from J; bases not matched to a gene: 4. The CDR3 spans 14 residues.

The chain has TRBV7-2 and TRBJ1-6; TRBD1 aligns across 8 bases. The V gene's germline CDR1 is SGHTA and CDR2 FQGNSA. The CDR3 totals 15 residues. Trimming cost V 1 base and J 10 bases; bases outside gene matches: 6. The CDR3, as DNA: TGTGCCAGCAGCTTAGACGGACAGGGCATCTCACCCCTCCACTTT. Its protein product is CASSLDGQGISPLHF.

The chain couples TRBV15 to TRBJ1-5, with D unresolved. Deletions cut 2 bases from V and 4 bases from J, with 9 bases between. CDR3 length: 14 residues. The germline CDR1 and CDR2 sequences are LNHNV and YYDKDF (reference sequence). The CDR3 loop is CATSRIRRNQPQHF. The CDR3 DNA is TGTGCCACCAGCAGAATTCGTAGAAATCAGCCCCAGCATTTT.

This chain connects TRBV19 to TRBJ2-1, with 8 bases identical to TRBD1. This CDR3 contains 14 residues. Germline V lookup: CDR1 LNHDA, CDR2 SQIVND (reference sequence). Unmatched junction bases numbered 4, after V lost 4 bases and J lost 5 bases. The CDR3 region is CASSTQGEDNEQFF. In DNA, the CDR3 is TGTGCCAGTAGTACACAGGGGGAGGACAATGAGCAGTTCTTC.

CDR3 amino acids: CASSGQIYGYTF. The CDR3 bases are TGTGCCAGCAGCGGACAGATCTATGGCTACACCTTC. The chain recombines TRBV28 with TRBJ1-2; perhaps TRBD1 as D (6 bases). Between the trimmed V and J ends, which lost 6 bases and 4 bases, there was a span of 9 bases. Germline V gene data show CDR1 as MDHEN and CDR2 as SYDVKM. This CDR3 spans 12 amino acids.

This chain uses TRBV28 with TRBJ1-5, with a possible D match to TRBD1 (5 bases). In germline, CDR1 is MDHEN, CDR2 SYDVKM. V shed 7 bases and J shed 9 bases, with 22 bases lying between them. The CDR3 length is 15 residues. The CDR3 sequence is CASTPTRTPRTPQHF. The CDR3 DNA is TGTGCCAGCACTCCAACCCGGACACCACGGACGCCCCAGCATTTT.

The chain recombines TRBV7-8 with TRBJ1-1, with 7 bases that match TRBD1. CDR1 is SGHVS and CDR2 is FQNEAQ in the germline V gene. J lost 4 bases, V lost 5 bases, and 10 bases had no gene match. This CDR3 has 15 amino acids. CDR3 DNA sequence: TGTGCCAGCAGCGGACGACAGGGCGCGGCCACTGAAGCTTTCTTT. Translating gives CASSGRQGAATEAFF.

The CDR3 loop reads CASSLVLAGGYNEQFF. The CDR3 nucleotides are TGTGCCAGCAGCTTAGTTCTAGCGGGGGGTTACAATGAGCAGTTCTTC. The chain couples TRBV7-2 to TRBJ2-1, with 11 bases identical to TRBD2. V was clipped by 1 base and J by 4 bases; unmatched bases: 3. CDR1 is SGHTA, CDR2 FQGNSA, per germline. The CDR3 contains 16 residues.

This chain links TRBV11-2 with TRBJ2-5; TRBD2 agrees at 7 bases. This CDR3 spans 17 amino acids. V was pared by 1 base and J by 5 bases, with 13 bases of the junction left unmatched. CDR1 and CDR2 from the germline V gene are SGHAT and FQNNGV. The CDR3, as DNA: TGTGCCAGCAGCTTAGGGCGTTTGCCTAGCGGCGGGGAGACCCAGTACTTC. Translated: CASSLGRLPSGGETQYF.

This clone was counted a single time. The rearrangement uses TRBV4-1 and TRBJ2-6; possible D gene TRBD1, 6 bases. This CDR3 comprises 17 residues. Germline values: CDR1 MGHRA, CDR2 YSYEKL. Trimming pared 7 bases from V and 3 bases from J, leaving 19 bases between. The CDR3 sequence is CASKPMTGGFGANVLTF. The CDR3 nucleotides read TGCGCCAGCAAGCCGATGACAGGCGGATTTGGGGCCAACGTCCTGACTTTC.

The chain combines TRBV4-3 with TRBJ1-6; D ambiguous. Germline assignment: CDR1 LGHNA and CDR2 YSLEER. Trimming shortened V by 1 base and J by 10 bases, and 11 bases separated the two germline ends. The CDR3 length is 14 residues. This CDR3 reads CASSQGASGSPLHF. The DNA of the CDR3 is TGCGCCAGCAGCCAAGGGGCGAGCGGGTCACCCCTCCACTTT.

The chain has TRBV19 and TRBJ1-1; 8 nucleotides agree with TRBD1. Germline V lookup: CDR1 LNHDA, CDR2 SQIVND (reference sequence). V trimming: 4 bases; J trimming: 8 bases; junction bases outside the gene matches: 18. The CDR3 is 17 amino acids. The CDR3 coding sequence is TGTGCCAGTAGTACGGCCGGGACAGGCCAGTCGACAGCGGAAGCTTTCTTT. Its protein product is CASSTAGTGQSTAEAFF.

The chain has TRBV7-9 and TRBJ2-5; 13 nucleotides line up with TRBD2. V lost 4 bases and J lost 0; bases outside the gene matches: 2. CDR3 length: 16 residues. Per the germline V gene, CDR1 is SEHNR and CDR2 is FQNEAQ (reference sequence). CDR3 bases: TGTGCCAGCAGCTGGGGGACTAGCGGGGACCAAGAGACCCAGTACTTC. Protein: CASSWGTSGDQETQYF.

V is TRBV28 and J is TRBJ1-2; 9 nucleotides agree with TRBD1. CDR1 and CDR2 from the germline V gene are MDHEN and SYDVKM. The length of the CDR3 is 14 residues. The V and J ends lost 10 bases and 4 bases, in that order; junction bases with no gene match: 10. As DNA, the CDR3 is TGTGCCACCGCACAGGGGGCGAACGGCTATGGCTACACCTTC. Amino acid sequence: CATAQGANGYGYTF.

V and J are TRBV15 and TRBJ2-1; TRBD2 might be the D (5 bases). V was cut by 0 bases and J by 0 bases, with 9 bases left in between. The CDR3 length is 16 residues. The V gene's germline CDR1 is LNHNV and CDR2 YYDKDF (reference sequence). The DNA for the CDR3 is TGTGCCACCAGCAGAGATATCACTAGCTCCTACAATGAGCAGTTCTTC. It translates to CATSRDITSSYNEQFF.

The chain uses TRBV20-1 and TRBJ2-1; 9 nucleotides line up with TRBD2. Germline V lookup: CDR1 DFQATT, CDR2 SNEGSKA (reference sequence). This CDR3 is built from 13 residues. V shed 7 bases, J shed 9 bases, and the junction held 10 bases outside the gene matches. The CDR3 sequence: CSVSPTSGGEQFF. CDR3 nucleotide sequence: TGCAGTGTTAGTCCGACTAGCGGAGGTGAGCAGTTCTTC.

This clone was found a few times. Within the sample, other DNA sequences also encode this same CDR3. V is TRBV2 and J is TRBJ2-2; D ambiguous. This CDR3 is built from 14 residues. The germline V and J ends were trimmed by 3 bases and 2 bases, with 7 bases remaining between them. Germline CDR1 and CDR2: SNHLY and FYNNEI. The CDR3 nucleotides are TGTGCCAGCAGTGAGGGCAGAAACACCGGGGAGCTGTTTTTT. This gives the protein CASSEGRNTGELFF.

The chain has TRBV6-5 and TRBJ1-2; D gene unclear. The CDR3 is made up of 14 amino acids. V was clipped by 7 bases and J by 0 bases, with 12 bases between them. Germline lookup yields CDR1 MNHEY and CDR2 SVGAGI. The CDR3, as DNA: TGTGCCAGCATCCCGTCGGCGGCTAACTATGGCTACACCTTC. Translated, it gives CASIPSAANYGYTF.

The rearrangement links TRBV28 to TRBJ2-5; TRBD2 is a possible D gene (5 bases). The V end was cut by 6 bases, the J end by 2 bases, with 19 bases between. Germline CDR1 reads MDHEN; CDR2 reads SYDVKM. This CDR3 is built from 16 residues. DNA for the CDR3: TGTGCCAGCAGCCCTCAGCGGAACCCAAATCAAGAGACCCAGTACTTC. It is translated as CASSPQRNPNQETQYF.